Sequencing of this T cell receptor beta chain was carried out in a study of T cells in Graves' hyperthyroidism and ophthalmopathy (dated by TCRdb to about 2019). Broadly, across the study: Peripheral blood was collected at initial diagnosis, before any treatment. TCR Vbeta CDR3 sequencing of roughly 140 peripheral blood samples (around 45 ophthalmopathy, 75 to 80 hyperthyroidism and some 17 progressor patients) is reported in the paper. In addition, the study compared T-cell repertoires in thyroid tissue and in blood from six Graves' hyperthyroidism patients. To identify TCR V-J signatures that set the groups apart, the researchers used a discovery cohort of roughly 100 patients, made up of around 40 with Graves' ophthalmopathy and about 60 with stable Graves' hyperthyroidism. The roughly 100 discovery patients were randomly divided into training and test sets at a 7:3 ratio. Whether ophthalmopathy could be predicted prospectively was tested in an independent validation cohort made up of 18 to 20 hyperthyroidism patients plus 17 patients who later progressed to ophthalmopathy. Following sampling, methimazole starting at 30 mg daily was given to hyperthyroidism patients, and high-dose intravenous methylprednisolone was given to ophthalmopathy patients. Beyond this particular receptor, the publication reports: In validation, the model predicted progression to ophthalmopathy a median of roughly 6.1 months before onset, with around 70% sensitivity and roughly 73% specificity. Sample size was not statistically predetermined, and blinding of investigators to group allocation was not performed. Ophthalmopathy was separated from stable hyperthyroidism by a 13 V-J signature model, with 85% to 90% sensitivity and 81% to 82% specificity obtained in cross-validation and 80%/75% obtained in testing. Most expanded thyroid clonotypes (frequency above 0.001) were also found in blood, which suggests that blood repertoires may mirror thyroid immune responses.

On this clonotype itself: The target of this receptor is not known. The record has no base qualities; no much larger clone is one base away.

TCR beta CDR3 regions were amplified from RNA transcripts. A first-round RT-PCR of the TCR CDR3 used the HTBI primer set with the Qiagen OneStep RT-PCR kit. The libraries were constructed in a second round of multiplex PCR and then size-selected and purified. Sequencing of the libraries was done on an Illumina HiSeq2000 using paired-end 100 bp reads. In the source study's methods: SOAPnuke was used to process the raw data, removing reads that contained adapters or uncalled bases, had a mean Phred below 15, or lacked an exact match to the constant primer or identifier. High-quality paired reads were merged using COPE v1.2.5, and each unique nucleotide sequence was defined as a clonotype. MiTCR v1.1 was used to align clonotypes to the IMGT TRBV, TRBD and TRBJ reference segments. The analysis was restricted to V-J combinations with a frequency above 0.0001, which together covered just over 98% of the repertoires. The TCS score was defined as F50 (clonal expansion) divided by E x V (chaos), with BLOSUM62-based TCRdist calculated between CDR3 peptides within each V-J. Welch's t-statistics and random forest reduced just over 500 V-J features to around 14, which were used in a naive Bayes classifier (R e1071). The public reads were reprocessed in TCRdb via fastp at Q25 and MiXCR, keeping in-frame beta chains. CDR3 protein duplicates are merged, each entry listing the most common genes and DNA. The V and J calls reflect TCRdb's pipeline rather than the authors' work. Across this sample there are 730,000 or so distinct CDR3 sequences, with over 15% seen only once. The top ten constitute roughly 17% of the sample.

Hyperthyroidism patients were aged 18 to 65 years and newly diagnosed, with disease duration of less than 2 months. Any patient with an uncontrolled infection, another autoimmune disease, pregnancy or lactation was excluded. Diagnoses were established on the basis of clinical symptoms, serum thyroxine and TRAb, thyroid ultrasound, and orbital computed tomography. Blood from progressor patients was collected at the time of first diagnosis with hyperthyroidism, before any ophthalmopathy symptoms had appeared. PBMCs were isolated from approximately 10 ml of fresh peripheral blood by Ficoll-Paque density gradient centrifugation. Progressor patients were defined as those initially diagnosed with Graves' hyperthyroidism in whom ophthalmopathy developed during follow-up. Trizol reagent was used to extract total RNA, and RNA quality was then checked on an Agilent 2100 Bioanalyzer. The clonotype originates from a woman aged 50 to 65 with Graves' hyperthyroidism that later progressed to Graves' ophthalmopathy. The sample was blood.

The bases are TGTGCCAGCAGTATTTACCGGGACGGCCAAGAGACCCAGTACTTC. This gives the protein CASSIYRDGQETQYF. The V and J segments used are TRBV12-3 or TRBV12-4 and TRBJ2-5; the D gene could be TRBD1 or TRBD2, each one agreeing over 5 bases. The CDR3 starts with the cysteine, ends with the phenylalanine, and has 15 residues. The kept DNA is CDR3 alone, 45 bases in frame from the first base. Cut back by 5 bases and 1 base, the V and J ends lie 14 bases apart.